Following are 15 T cell receptor beta chains from one sample sequenced in a study of blood T cell repertoires in COVID-19. Libraries were prepared by immunoSEQ multiplex PCR; TCRdb keeps only in-frame clonotypes and omits some of them. The table lists roughly 230,000 clones, approximately 81% of them singletons, with around 6.3% in the top ten. The sequencing input was PBMCs or T cells enriched from blood (not recorded which). These receptors were collected from a woman aged 45-65 years who had been exposed to COVID-19.

CDR3 in amino acids: CASSPGLITDTQYF. The CDR3 DNA follows: TGCGCCAGCAGCCCCGGACTCATTACAGATACGCAGTATTTT. The chain employs TRBV5-1 and TRBJ2-3, with D possibly matching TRBD2 (5 bases). This CDR3 is built from 14 residues. Trimming pared 4 bases from V and 3 bases from J, leaving 12 bases between. The V gene's germline CDR1 is SGHRS and CDR2 YFSETQ.

This chain connects TRBV6-1 to TRBJ1-2, with D uncertain. The CDR3 length is 14 residues. Germline V gives CDR1 MNHNS, CDR2 SASEGT. Deletions cut 0 bases from V and 9 bases from J, with 14 bases between. The CDR3 loop is CASSEASEGRRYTF. The CDR3 DNA follows: TGTGCCAGCAGTGAAGCGTCGGAGGGCCGGCGCTACACCTTC.

The chain is built from TRBV7-2 and TRBJ1-2, with a tentative D call TRBD1 (5 bases). This CDR3 spans 13 amino acids. Germline values: CDR1 SGHTA, CDR2 FQGNSA. V was pared by 4 bases and J by 7 bases, with 13 bases between. The CDR3 region is CASSSPQGSGYTF. The DNA for the CDR3 is TGTGCCAGCAGCTCACCCCAGGGATCTGGCTACACCTTC.

This clone was picked up one time. This chain joins TRBV9 and TRBJ1-1; 8 nucleotides match TRBD1. Germline V gene data show CDR1 as SGDLS and CDR2 as YYNGEE. CDR3 length: 17 residues. Germline trimming cut 0 bases from V and 0 bases from J; bases unmatched to any gene: 7. CDR3 protein: CASSVDGQGALNTEAFF. The CDR3 nucleotides read TGTGCCAGCAGCGTAGATGGTCAGGGGGCTTTGAACACTGAAGCTTTCTTT.

This clone was seen a handful of times. This chain connects TRBV6-2 or TRBV6-3 to TRBJ2-2; TRBD1 matches 7 bases. CDR1 and CDR2 from the germline V gene are MNHEY and SVGEGT. V was clipped by 4 bases and J by 5 bases; unmatched bases: 7. This CDR3 spans 15 amino acids. The CDR3 region is CASSLQGPVTGELFF. DNA for the CDR3: TGTGCCAGCAGTTTACAGGGGCCCGTAACCGGGGAGCTGTTTTTT.

This rearrangement joins TRBV27 to TRBJ1-1, with unresolved D. V was pared by 0 bases and J by 5 bases, with 7 bases between. CDR3 length: 13 amino acids. CDR1 and CDR2 (germline): MNHEY, SMNVEV (reference sequence). CDR3: CASSLSAGTEAFF. The CDR3 DNA sequence: TGTGCCAGCAGTTTATCCGCGGGTACTGAAGCTTTCTTT.

The chain employs TRBV27 and TRBJ1-2, with D maybe TRBD1 (6 bases). Deletions cut 2 bases from V and 2 bases from J, with 12 bases between. The CDR3 has 15 residues. The germline V gene has CDR1 MNHEY and CDR2 SMNVEV (reference sequence). The chain's CDR3 is CASSLKAGENYGYTF. For the CDR3, the DNA is TGTGCCAGCAGTTTAAAAGCAGGGGAGAACTATGGCTACACCTTC.

The V gene is TRBV7-2, the J gene TRBJ1-5; 9 positions match TRBD1. CDR3 length: 16 amino acids. After removal of 3 bases from V and 2 bases from J, the junction contained 5 bases not matched to a gene. CDR1 is SGHTA, CDR2 FQGNSA, per germline. The CDR3 DNA reads as TGTGCCAGCAGCTTGGACAGGGGAGCGGGCAATCAGCCCCAGCATTTT. Translation: CASSLDRGAGNQPQHF.

The chain employs TRBV15 and TRBJ2-3, with a possible D match to TRBD2 (6 bases). The germline V and J ends were trimmed by 0 bases and 6 bases, with 22 bases remaining between them. There are 18 residues in the CDR3. Germline CDR1 reads LNHNV; CDR2 reads YYDKDF (reference sequence). CDR3 sequence reads: CATSRDYPFIAGGDTQYF. The CDR3 nucleotides are TGTGCCACCAGCAGAGATTATCCCTTTATTGCTGGGGGGGATACGCAGTATTTT.

The rearrangement uses TRBV7-2 and TRBJ1-1; maybe TRBD1 (5 bases). There are 15 residues in the CDR3. V lost 6 bases and J 5 bases, leaving 19 bases between the germline ends. Germline CDR1 and CDR2: SGHTA and FQGNSA. The CDR3 region has the DNA TGTGCCAGCAGTTCAAATCGGGGCGGAGGGACTGAAGCTTTCTTT. Its translation is CASSSNRGGGTEAFF.

The sample holds a few counts of this clone. The chain links TRBV5-4 to TRBJ1-2; D may be TRBD1 (6 bases). This CDR3 is built from 13 residues. With 4 bases removed from V and 5 bases from J, the gap between germline ends came to 12 bases. Germline CDR1 reads SGHNT; CDR2 reads YYREEE (reference sequence). The DNA for the CDR3 is TGTGCCAGCAGCAATACAGGGAAGTATGGCTACACCTTC. Translated: CASSNTGKYGYTF.

The J gene is TRBJ2-3, the V gene TRBV20-1; TRBD2 agrees at 8 bases. The germline gives CDR1 DFQATT, CDR2 SNEGSKA (reference sequence). Germline trimming cut 3 bases from V and 2 bases from J; bases unmatched to any gene: 4. This CDR3 comprises 14 residues. The CDR3 reads CSASSGDVTDTQYF. The CDR3 DNA is TGCAGTGCTAGTAGCGGGGATGTCACAGATACGCAGTATTTT.

In its sample, this clone was seen a few times. The chain recombines TRBV6-5 with TRBJ2-1; 8 nucleotides line up with TRBD2. The CDR3 extends over 13 amino acids. The V segment lost 7 bases and the J segment 7 bases; nucleotides outside the gene matches: 6. Germline V gene lookup returns CDR1 MNHEY and CDR2 SVGAGI. The CDR3 nucleotides read TGTGCCAGCACGGGAGGGGGGACGAATGAGCAGTTCTTC. Protein: CASTGGGTNEQFF.

The CDR3 coding sequence is TGTGCCAGCAGCTGGGACAACCGTCGAACGGGTACGGAACTGTTTTTT. Its translation: CASSWDNRRTGTELFF. The chain combines TRBV11-2 with TRBJ1-4; TRBD1 is a possible D gene (6 bases). The CDR3 runs to 16 residues. Trimming shortened V by 4 bases and J by 12 bases, and 24 bases separated the two germline ends. Germline V CDR1 and CDR2: SGHAT, FQNNGV.

The chain carries TRBV12-3 or TRBV12-4 and TRBJ1-6; TRBD1 matches at 7 bases. The CDR3 loop spans 13 amino acids. The J segment lost 6 bases and the V segment lost 6 bases, leaving 2 bases of the junction unmatched. This CDR3 reads CASRGTANSPLHF. The CDR3 DNA reads TGTGCCAGCAGAGGGACAGCTAATTCACCCCTCCACTTT.